Following are 6 T cell receptor beta chains from one sample sequenced in a study of T cell responses to AZD1222 COVID-19 vaccine. TCRdb keeps only in-frame clones here, not all; method: immunoSEQ multiplex PCR. This table has some 170,000 clones, 90% appearing once. This specimen was peripheral blood, taken 28 days after the second dose of the MenACWY control vaccine. These receptors all come from an adult who received the MenACWY meningococcal vaccine as a control.

The V gene is TRBV27, the J gene TRBJ1-6; D call uncertain. The CDR3 has 19 amino acids. The V end lost 6 bases, the J end lost 8 bases, and 29 bases lay between the germline ends. CDR1 MNHEY and CDR2 SMNVEV come from the germline V gene (reference sequence). The CDR3 reads CASSFGRSDVERIHSPLHF. The CDR3 region has the DNA TGTGCCAGCAGCTTCGGGAGATCTGACGTAGAAAGGATCCATTCACCCCTCCACTTT.

The rearrangement links TRBV7-9 to TRBJ1-5, with D perhaps TRBD1 (6 bases). V shed 1 base and J shed 7 bases, with 11 bases lying between them. Germline CDR1 is SEHNR and CDR2 is FQNEAQ (reference sequence). The CDR3 loop spans 14 amino acids. The CDR3 nucleotides are TGTGCCAGCAGCTTAGGGGGGGCTAGCCAGCCCCAGCATTTT. Encoded protein: CASSLGGASQPQHF.

The CDR3: CASSFTPGQGGYGYTF. As DNA, the CDR3 is TGTGCCAGCAGTTTCACTCCGGGACAGGGTGGCTATGGCTACACCTTC. The chain uses TRBV6-6 and TRBJ1-2; 9 nucleotides agree with TRBD1. Germline V gene sequence: CDR1 MNHNY, CDR2 SVGAGI (reference sequence). The V gene end was trimmed by 4 bases and the J gene end by 4 bases; junction bases not matched to a gene: 10. The CDR3 contains 16 residues.

The chain carries TRBV29-1 and TRBJ2-1; 8 bases map to TRBD1. This CDR3 comprises 14 residues. V lost 4 bases, J lost 7 bases, and 9 bases stayed unmatched. Germline V gene lookup returns CDR1 SQVTM and CDR2 ANQGSEA. CDR3 in amino acids: CSVAGRGRLNEQFF. CDR3 DNA: TGCAGCGTTGCGGGCAGGGGGCGGTTAAATGAGCAGTTCTTC.

The V gene is TRBV2, the J gene TRBJ2-7, with 9 nucleotides matching TRBD2. J gave up 0 bases and V 5 bases, and 5 bases lay outside the gene matches. The CDR3 length is 15 residues. Germline CDR1 and CDR2: SNHLY and FYNNEI. In DNA form, the CDR3 reads TGTGCCAGCAGTCCGACTAGCGGTAGCTCCTACGAGCAGTACTTC. It is translated as CASSPTSGSSYEQYF.

This chain joins TRBV28 and TRBJ1-1; D gene uncertain. The germline V gene has CDR1 MDHEN and CDR2 SYDVKM. There are 13 residues in the CDR3. Trimming left V 5 bases short and J 7 bases short, with 14 bases between. The CDR3 region is CASSPSGVYEAFF. The CDR3 DNA reads TGTGCCAGCAGTCCCTCGGGTGTCTATGAAGCTTTCTTT.